What follows are 9 T cell receptor beta chains derived from one specimen sequenced in a study of T cell responses to AZD1222 COVID-19 vaccine. The table came from immunoSEQ multiplex PCR; TCRdb's copy has only in-frame clones and leaves some out. The table shows 150,000 to 200,000 clones, with around 93% occurring only once. This specimen was peripheral blood, taken on day 0 of AZD1222 vaccination. These TCRs come from an adult in good health.

The chain employs TRBV27 and TRBJ2-7, with a possible D match to TRBD1 (5 bases). Trimming took off 2 bases at V and 6 bases at J, with 5 bases between the two ends. The CDR3 sequence is 11 residues long. Germline V lookup: CDR1 MNHEY, CDR2 SMNVEV (reference sequence). In DNA, the CDR3 is TGTGCCAGCAGTTTACAGGGCGAGCAGTACTTC. Translated, it gives CASSLQGEQYF.

This clone was found once. V is TRBV7-2 and J is TRBJ2-7; 8 bases fit TRBD2. Unmatched junction bases numbered 3, after V lost 0 bases and J lost 2 bases. CDR3 length equals 15 residues. Germline CDR1 and CDR2: SGHTA and FQGNSA. The CDR3 DNA follows: TGTGCCAGCAGCTTAGCTAGCGGGAATACCTACGAGCAGTACTTC. Translating it yields CASSLASGNTYEQYF.

The chain couples TRBV27 to TRBJ2-1; unclear D gene. Deletions cut 11 bases from V and 1 base from J, with 6 bases between. The CDR3 is 11 residues long. Germline CDR1 reads MNHEY; CDR2 reads SMNVEV (reference sequence). CDR3: CAAGSYNEQFF. In DNA, the CDR3 is TGTGCCGCTGGGTCCTACAATGAGCAGTTCTTC.

This chain links TRBV5-6 with TRBJ2-1, with D maybe TRBD1 (6 bases). Trimming removed 4 bases at V and 2 bases at J, with 7 bases between. Germline V CDR1 and CDR2: SGHDT, YYEEEE. This CDR3 spans 13 amino acids. In nucleotides, the CDR3 is TGTGCCAGCAGCGGGGGCCCCTACAATGAGCAGTTCTTC. Encoded protein: CASSGGPYNEQFF. Looking up the rest from reference TRBV5-6 and TRBJ2-1 gives the full variable domain: DAGVTQSPTHLIKTRGQQVTLRCSPKSGHDTVSWYQQALGQGPQFIFQYYEEEERQRGNFPDRFSGHQFPNYSSELNVNALLLGDSALYLCASSGGPYNEQFFGPGTRLTVL.

The CDR3 DNA follows: TGTGCCAGCTCCCCTGCCCGACATGTATACGAGCAGTACTTC. Residues: CASSPARHVYEQYF. The gene calls are TRBV27 and TRBJ2-7, with D uncertain. Trimming took off 8 bases at V and 4 bases at J, with 18 bases between the two ends. There are 14 residues in the CDR3. Per the germline V gene, CDR1 is MNHEY and CDR2 is SMNVEV (reference sequence).

CDR3 sequence reads: CASSHLETQYF. The CDR3 nucleotides read TGTGCCAGCAGCCACCTGGAGACCCAGTACTTC. V and J are TRBV3-1 (or the pseudogene TRBV3-2) and TRBJ2-5; D is unresolved. Trimming shortened V by 3 bases and J by 5 bases, and 4 bases separated the two germline ends. Germline V lookup: CDR1 LGHDT, CDR2 YNNKEL (reference sequence). The CDR3 is 11 residues long.

The chain recombines TRBV16 with TRBJ1-5; D is undetermined. The CDR3 consists of 14 residues. The germline V and J ends were trimmed by 0 bases and 8 bases, with 11 bases remaining between them. Germline values: CDR1 KGHSY, CDR2 FQNENV. CDR3 in amino acids: CASSQSPSREPQHF. The CDR3 nucleotides are TGTGCCAGCAGCCAATCACCCAGTAGAGAGCCCCAGCATTTT.

The chain has TRBV29-1 and TRBJ1-2; D is unresolved. From germline, CDR1 is SQVTM and CDR2 ANQGSEA. Trimming pared 4 bases from V and 3 bases from J, leaving 9 bases between. The CDR3 length is 12 residues. The CDR3 spells CSVVKGDYGYTF. In nucleotides, the CDR3 is TGCAGCGTTGTGAAGGGTGACTATGGCTACACCTTC.

The chain employs TRBV21-1 and TRBJ2-1; TRBD2 is the table's D call and was not checked against the DNA. TRBV21-1 is labeled a pseudogene. The CDR3 is 17 amino acids. The CDR3 sequence is CASSDRLAGAPYNEQFF. The CDR3 nucleotides are TGTGCCAGCAGCGACCGACTAGCGGGGGCCCCCTACAATGAGCAGTTCTTC.